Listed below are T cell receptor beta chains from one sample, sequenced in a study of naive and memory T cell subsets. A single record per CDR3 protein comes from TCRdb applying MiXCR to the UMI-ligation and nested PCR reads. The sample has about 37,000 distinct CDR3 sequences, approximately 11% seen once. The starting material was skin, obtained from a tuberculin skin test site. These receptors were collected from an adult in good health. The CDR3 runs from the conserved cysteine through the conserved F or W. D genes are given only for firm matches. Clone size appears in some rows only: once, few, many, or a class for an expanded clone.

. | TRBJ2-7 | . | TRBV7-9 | TGTGCCAGCAGCTTGGGGCTAGGCTCCTACGAGCAGTACTTC | CASSLGLGSYEQYF
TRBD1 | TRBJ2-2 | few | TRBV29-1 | TGCAGCGTAAAGACAGGGGTCTTAGGTAACACCGGGGAGCTGTTTTTT | CSVKTGVLGNTGELFF
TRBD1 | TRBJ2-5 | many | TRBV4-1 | TGCGCCAGCAGCCGATCGACAGGGCAAGAGACCCAGTACTTC | CASSRSTGQETQYF
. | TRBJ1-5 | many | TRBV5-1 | TGCGCCAGCAGCTTGGCGGCAGGGTCCAATCAGCCCCAGCATTTT | CASSLAAGSNQPQHF
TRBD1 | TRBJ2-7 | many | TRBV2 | TGTGCCAGCACAAAGGGTCGGGACAGGGGCTACGAGCAGTACTTC | CASTKGRDRGYEQYF
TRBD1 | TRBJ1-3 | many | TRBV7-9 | TGTGCCAGCAGCTCATCATCCGGGACAGTCTACTCTGGAAACACCATATATTTT | CASSSSSGTVYSGNTIYF
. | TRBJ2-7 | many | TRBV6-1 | TGTGCCAGCAGAGCCCTAGGAGCGAGCGGGCGCGCCTACGAGCAGTACTTC | CASRALGASGRAYEQYF
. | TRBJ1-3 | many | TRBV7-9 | TGTGCCAGCAGCCACCGACAGGCCGGAAACACCATATATTTT | CASSHRQAGNTIYF
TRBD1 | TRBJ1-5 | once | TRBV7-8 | TGTGCCAGCAGCTCCGGGGTGACAGGGGGTCAGCCCCAGCATTTT | CASSSGVTGGQPQHF
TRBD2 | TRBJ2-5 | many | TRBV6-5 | TGTGCCAGCAGGCTCCTAGCGGGGGGGAATCAAGAGACCCAGTACTTC | CASRLLAGGNQETQYF
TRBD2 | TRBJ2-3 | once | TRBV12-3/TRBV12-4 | TGTGCCAGCAGTTCCGGGACTAGCGGGAGGTACACAGATACGCAGTATTTT | CASSSGTSGRYTDTQYF
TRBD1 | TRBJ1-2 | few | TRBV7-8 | TGTGCCAGCAGCTTAGGGACAGGGGGCGGCTATGGCTACACCTTC | CASSLGTGGGYGYTF
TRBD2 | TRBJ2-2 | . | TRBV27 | TGTGCCAGCAGTTTACTGGGGGGGGGGTCCGGGGAGCTGTTTTTT | CASSLLGGGSGELFF
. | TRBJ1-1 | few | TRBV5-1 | TGCGCCAGCAGCTACGGGACAACCATGAACACTGAAGCTTTCTTT | CASSYGTTMNTEAFF
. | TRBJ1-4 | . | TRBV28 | TGTGCCAGCACCCGCTGGGGGGCAACTAATGAAAAACTGTTTTTT | CASTRWGATNEKLFF
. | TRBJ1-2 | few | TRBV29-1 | TGCAGCGTTGAAGGGCGAGGGGGTAACTATGGCTACACCTTC | CSVEGRGGNYGYTF
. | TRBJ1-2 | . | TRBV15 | TGTGCCACCAGCAGAGATGATGGGGCGGTGGCTGTTGGCTACACCTTC | CATSRDDGAVAVGYTF
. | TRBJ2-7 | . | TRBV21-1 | TGTGCCAGCAGCCAAACGGGACGGAGCCTCGGGCAGTACTTC | CASSQTGRSLGQYF
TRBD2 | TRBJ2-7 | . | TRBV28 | TGTGCCAGCAGTTTAATCGGCCCACTGGAGCGGGGGCCCTACGAGCAGTACTTC | CASSLIGPLERGPYEQYF
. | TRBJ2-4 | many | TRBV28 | TGTGCCAGCAGTCCCCGGCGGGGGCGGGTTGAAAACATTCAGTACTTC | CASSPRRGRVENIQYF
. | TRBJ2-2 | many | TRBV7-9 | TGTGCCAGCAGCCGCGGGACTCGCACCGGGGAGCTGTTTTTT | CASSRGTRTGELFF
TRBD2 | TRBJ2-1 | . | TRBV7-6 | TGTGCCAGCAGCTTAGGACCCAGCGGGGGGGCAAACAATGAGCAGTTCTTC | CASSLGPSGGANNEQFF
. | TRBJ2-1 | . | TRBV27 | TGTGCCAGCAGTTTTTTGGGGGATGAGCAGTTCTTC | CASSFLGDEQFF
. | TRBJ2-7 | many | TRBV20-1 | TGCAGTGCTAGGCGAACCGGACGTGGATACGAGCAGTACTTC | CSARRTGRGYEQYF
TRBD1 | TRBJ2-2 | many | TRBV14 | TGTGCCAGCAGCCGGACAGGGTTTACCGGGGAGCTGTTTTTT | CASSRTGFTGELFF
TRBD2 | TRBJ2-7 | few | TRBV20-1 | TGCAGTGCTAGGTCCGCTAGCGGGGACTACGAGCAGTACTTC | CSARSASGDYEQYF
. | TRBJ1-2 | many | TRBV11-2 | TGTGCCAGCAGCTCCACCTATGGCTACACCTTC | CASSSTYGYTF
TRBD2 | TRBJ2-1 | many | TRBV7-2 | TGTGCCAGCAGGCAGGAGCGGGGACTCTACAATGAGCAGTTCTTC | CASRQERGLYNEQFF
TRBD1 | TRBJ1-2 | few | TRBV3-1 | TGTGCCAGCAGCCAAGGGGGGACAGGGGATTATATATATGGCTACACCTTC | CASSQGGTGDYIYGYTF
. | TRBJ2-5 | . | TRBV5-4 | TGTGCCAGCAGCTCGCAACAAGAGACCCAGTACTTC | CASSSQQETQYF
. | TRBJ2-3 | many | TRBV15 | TGTGCCACCAGCAGAGCCCCCCCCCCCGAGGCAGATACGCAGTATTTT | CATSRAPPPEADTQYF
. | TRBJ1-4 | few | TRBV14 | TGTGCCAGCAGCCCCCAAGGGACTGCGGGTGAAAAACTGTTTTTT | CASSPQGTAGEKLFF
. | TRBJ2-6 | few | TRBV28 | TGTGCCAGCAGTTCTGTTACCGTAGCGGTTTCGAATGGAGCCAACGTCCTGACTTTC | CASSSVTVAVSNGANVLTF
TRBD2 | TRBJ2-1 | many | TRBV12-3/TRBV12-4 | TGTGCCAGCAGTCCCTCAAGGGGAGGACTAGGCAATGAGCAGTTCTTC | CASSPSRGGLGNEQFF
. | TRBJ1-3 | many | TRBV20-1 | TGCAGTGCTAGTGACGCAAGCTCTGGAAACACCATATATTTT | CSASDASSGNTIYF
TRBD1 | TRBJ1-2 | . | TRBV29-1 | TGCAGCGTTGAAGGGACAGGGCTTTCTTCGCTTTTC | CSVEGTGLSSLF
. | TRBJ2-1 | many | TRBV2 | TGTGCCAGCATGGATCTGGGGGCAGCCTACAATGAGCAGTTCTTC | CASMDLGAAYNEQFF
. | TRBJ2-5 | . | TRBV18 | TGTGCCAGCTCACCCGGTCCCGGAAACAAAGAGACCCAGTACTTC | CASSPGPGNKETQYF
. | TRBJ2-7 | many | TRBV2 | TGTGCCAGCAGTGCGGGGGTGTCTCCCTACGAGCAGTACTTC | CASSAGVSPYEQYF
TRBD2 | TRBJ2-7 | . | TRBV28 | TGTGCCAGCAGGGGACCCGGGACTAGCCGGGACTACGAGCAGTACTTC | CASRGPGTSRDYEQYF
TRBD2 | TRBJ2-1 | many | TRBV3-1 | TGTGCCAGCAGCCAAGTACTAGCGGGACGAGGGTCCTACAATGAGCAGTTCTTC | CASSQVLAGRGSYNEQFF
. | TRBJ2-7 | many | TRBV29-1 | TGCAGCGCCGCCCAGCAGGAGGGCCCGTTCGGCGAGCAGTACTTC | CSAAQQEGPFGEQYF
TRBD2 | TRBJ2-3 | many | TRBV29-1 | TGCAGCGTCAAGCGGGGGGCCCCCACAGATACGCAGTATTTT | CSVKRGAPTDTQYF
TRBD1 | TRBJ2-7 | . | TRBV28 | TGTGCCAGCAAGACCGGGACAGGGGACTACGAGCAGTACTTC | CASKTGTGDYEQYF
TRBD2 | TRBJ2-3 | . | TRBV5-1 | TGCGCCAGCAGCTTGGGTAGCGGGCACACAGATACGCAGTATTTT | CASSLGSGHTDTQYF
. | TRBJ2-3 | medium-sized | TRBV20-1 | TGCAGTGCTATTCTTCGGTATACGCAGTATTTT | CSAILRYTQYF
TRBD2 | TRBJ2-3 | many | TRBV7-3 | TGTGCCAGCAGGACTAGCGGGACCACAGATACGCAGTATTTT | CASRTSGTTDTQYF
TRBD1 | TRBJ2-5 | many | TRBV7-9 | TGTGCCAGCAGCCCACAGGGGGAGACCCAGTACTTC | CASSPQGETQYF
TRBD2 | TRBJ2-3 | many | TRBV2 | TGTGCCAGTGAACTAGCGAGTGCAACAGATACGCAGTATTTT | CASELASATDTQYF
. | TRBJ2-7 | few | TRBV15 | TGTGCCACCAGCAGAGACCCTAGAAGGTTGGAGGAGCAGTACTTC | CATSRDPRRLEEQYF
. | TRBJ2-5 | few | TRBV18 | TGTGCCAGCTCACCACCGAACAGGGAAGAGACCCAGTACTTC | CASSPPNREETQYF
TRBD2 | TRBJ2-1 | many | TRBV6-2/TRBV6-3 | TGTGCCAGCAAGGCAGGGCTAGCGGGAGCCTTCTCCTACAATGAGCAGTTCTTC | CASKAGLAGAFSYNEQFF
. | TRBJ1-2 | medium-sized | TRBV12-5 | TGTGCTAGTACCGCGGGGTCTTATGGCTACACCTTC | CASTAGSYGYTF
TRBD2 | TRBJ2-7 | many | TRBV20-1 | TGCAGTGCTAGCAAGGGCGGGAGCGAGCAGTACTTC | CSASKGGSEQYF
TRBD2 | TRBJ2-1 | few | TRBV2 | TGTGCCAGCACCGAAGCCGGGACTAGGGGTTTGAATGAGCAGTTCTTC | CASTEAGTRGLNEQFF
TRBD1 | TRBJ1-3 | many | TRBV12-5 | TGTGCTAGTGGTGGGACAGGGGCTGGAAACACCATATATTTT | CASGGTGAGNTIYF
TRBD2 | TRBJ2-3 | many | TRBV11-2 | TGTGCCAGCAGCTTAGGCGGGGGGGCGGCAGATACGCAGTATTTT | CASSLGGGAADTQYF